These T cell receptor beta chains were read from a single sample in a study of cytomegalovirus exposure and HLA in healthy donors. The repertoire was sequenced with immunoSEQ multiplex PCR; TCRdb's copy has only in-frame clones and lacks some. Of about 150,000 clones detected, approximately 80% appear once; the ten largest clones hold under 15%. The sequenced sample was PBMCs. Receptor source: a woman aged 35 to 49 in good health and CMV-seronegative. Both conserved end residues are part of each CDR3. Each record gives: CDR3 length, V gene, clone size, J gene, D gene, CDR3 DNA, CDR3 protein. D genes are given only for firm matches. Clone size is stated in some rows and not others, as once, few, many or a class when expanded.

>13|TRBV2|.|TRBJ1-1|.
TGTGCCAGCAGTGGGGCCCTGAACACTGAAGCTTTCTTT
CASSGALNTEAFF
>14|TRBV30|.|TRBJ2-3|TRBD2
TGTGCCTGGAGTGGGGGACTAGCGGAAGATACGCAGTATTTT
CAWSGGLAEDTQYF
>14|TRBV5-4|few|TRBJ2-1|.
TGTGCCAGCACCCCCGGGGGCTCCTACAATGAGCAGTTCTTC
CASTPGGSYNEQFF
>15|TRBV6-6|.|TRBJ1-3|.
TGTGCCAGCAGCTTCCAAGGACTTTACGGGGACACCATATATTTT
CASSFQGLYGDTIYF
>14|TRBV5-6|.|TRBJ2-1|.
TGTGCCAGCAGCTTGTCGGGGGTGGGGAATGAGCAGTTCTTC
CASSLSGVGNEQFF
>16|TRBV2|.|TRBJ1-5|TRBD1
TGTGCCAGCAGTGTACAGGGGAGAGGTGGCAATCAGCCCCAGCATTTT
CASSVQGRGGNQPQHF
>13|TRBV4-3|.|TRBJ2-7|TRBD2
TGCGCCAGCAGCCATGGGGGGGACTACGAGCAGTACTTC
CASSHGGDYEQYF
>15|TRBV5-6|.|TRBJ2-2|.
TGTGCCAGCAGCTTGTTCCGTCTTAACACCGGGGAGCTGTTTTTT
CASSLFRLNTGELFF
>17|TRBV11-2|once|TRBJ2-3|TRBD1
TGTGCCAGCAGCCGTTCCACAGGGGGCGATTGGACAGATACGCAGTATTTT
CASSRSTGGDWTDTQYF
>14|TRBV28|.|TRBJ2-5|.
TGTGCCAGCAGTTTATTGGCAGTCCAAGAGACCCAGTACTTC
CASSLLAVQETQYF
>12|TRBV5-1|.|TRBJ2-4|.
TGCGCCAGCAGCTTAAGTGGAAACAGTCAGTACTTC
CASSLSGNSQYF
>17|TRBV7-2|.|TRBJ1-3|.
TGTGCCAGCAGCCTGGCCCCGGCGGCCATCTCTGGAAACACCATATATTTT
CASSLAPAAISGNTIYF
>16|TRBV28|.|TRBJ1-2|TRBD1
TGTGCCAGCAGCCCTTCAGATCGACAGGGGAGTCATGGCTACACCTTC
CASSPSDRQGSHGYTF
>14|TRBV10-2|.|TRBJ1-2|.
TGCGCCAGCAGTGAGGTACCAGGTGACTATGGCTACACCTTC
CASSEVPGDYGYTF
>14|TRBV28|.|TRBJ2-5|.
TGTGCCAGCAGTTTATCGGGGGTGCAAGAGACCCAGTACTTC
CASSLSGVQETQYF
>13|TRBV9|.|TRBJ1-4|.
TGTGCCAGCAGCTCAAACAGGGATGAAAAACTGTTTTTT
CASSSNRDEKLFF